This T cell receptor (beta chain) was captured in a study of T-cell memory formation after mild COVID-19. TCRdb ran MiXCR on the 5' RACE reads and lists one entry per CDR3 protein. The sample has roughly 480,000 distinct CDR3 sequences, 20% to 30% seen once. CDR1 is MNHNY, CDR2 SVGAGI, per germline (reference sequence). The V and J ends lost 4 bases and 3 bases respectively, with 19 bases between them. The CDR3 sequence is 16 residues long. V usage is TRBV6-6 and J usage is TRBJ2-7; D is perhaps TRBD1 (6 bases). Sequencing input: PBMCs or a T cell subset sorted from them (not recorded which). The sequence came from an adult woman who had mild COVID-19 (a few samples of this study predate the infection). Cell type and time point are not known. The CDR3 DNA is TGTGCCAGCAGTTTACGGGACACCCGGATAAGCTACGAGCAGTACTTC. It codes for CASSLRDTRISYEQYF.